This entry describes one T cell receptor beta chain. What it binds is unknown. From germline, CDR1 is MNHNS and CDR2 SASEGT. The CDR3 has 16 residues. With V trimmed by 3 bases and J by 8 bases, 12 bases remained unmatched. The DNA input per sorted-subset replicate PCR was roughly 0.2 ug, corresponding to around 28,000 T cell genomes. Assay used: immunoSEQ multiplex PCR; TCRdb lists only in-frame clones, some missing. This sample has 2.3 million or so clones, with more than 80% found just once. The sample belongs to a study of shared clonotypes between healthy human individuals. Study-wide points: Estimated clonotype richness was generally higher in naive than memory subsets. Roughly 5% of naive CD4 clonotypes were shared across a handful of donors.

V and J are TRBV6-1 and TRBJ2-3, with 9 bases fitting TRBD2. This sequence originates from a man between 18 and 29 years old in good health. Some clones in this sample may be carry-over from other donors' samples. Sample: naive CD4+ T cells from PBMCs. The subset was: CD45RA+ positively selected. DNA for the CDR3: TGTGCCAGCAGTGAGGTCAGCGGGAGGCCGGCCGGTACGCAGTATTTT. Amino acid sequence: CASSEVSGRPAGTQYF.